This T cell receptor beta chain was identified in a study of blood T cells in healthy people across ages. A second PCR, run for roughly 7 to 11 cycles, used a sample-barcoded 5' primer plus a J-beta primer mix. Each CDR3 protein gets one entry after TCRdb re-called the 5' RACE reads with MiXCR. The repertoire holds 1.5 million to 2 million distinct CDR3 sequences, approximately 39% seen once, with more than 20% in the top ten. Losses at the gene ends were 6 bases for V and 3 bases for J; bases not matched to a gene: 4. Germline CDR1 SNHLY, CDR2 FYNNEI. This CDR3 comprises 15 residues. This clonotype occurred a few times.

The TCR comes from a human donor in good health. The chain is built from TRBV2 and TRBJ2-3, with TRBD2 matching over 12 bases. Source material: blood. CDR3 DNA: TGTGCCAGCAGCATACTAGCGGGGGGTACAGATACGCAGTATTTT. Encoded protein: CASSILAGGTDTQYF.